This T cell receptor beta chain was found in a study of identical twins. TCRdb passed the 5' RACE reads through MiXCR, listing each CDR3 protein once. The sample records fewer than 450,000 distinct CDR3 sequences, around 9% being singletons. Germline V CDR1 and CDR2: LNHDA, SQIVND (reference sequence). Trimming cost V 7 bases and J 4 bases; bases outside gene matches: 6. The CDR3 is 13 amino acids. The chain recombines TRBV19 with TRBJ1-1, with 7 bases aligning to TRBD1. Sequenced material: naive T cells sorted from blood. The clonotype was recovered from a woman aged 45-65 years in good health. The CDR3 loop is CASKGQGGTEAFF. DNA of the CDR3: TGTGCCAGTAAGGGGCAGGGGGGCACTGAAGCTTTCTTT.